This passage covers 8 T cell receptor beta chains from one sample sequenced in a study of blood T cell repertoires in COVID-19 (dated by TCRdb to 2020 to 2021). The library was generated by the immunoSEQ multiplex PCR assay. Not all clones reach the TCRdb copy of this immuneACCESS table, which keeps in-frame sequences only. Checked studies attribute under half of the gap to unresolved V genes and leave the rest unexplained. This sample lists about 69,000 clones; 90% were detected once. The ten largest clones capture about 5.1% of the sample. The source material was peripheral blood. The receptors were sampled from a woman aged 18-29 years with acute or convalescent COVID-19.

This chain uses TRBV4-1 with TRBJ2-2; possible D gene TRBD1, 6 bases. Germline V lookup: CDR1 MGHRA, CDR2 YSYEKL. Deletions cut 1 base from V and 3 bases from J, with 9 bases between. The CDR3 is 15 amino acids. The CDR3 DNA is TGCGCCAGCAGCCAAGGCTGGGGGCACACCGGGGAGCTGTTTTTT. Protein product: CASSQGWGHTGELFF.

This chain joins TRBV4-1 and TRBJ2-5, with D possibly being TRBD2 (6 bases). Germline V gene lookup returns CDR1 MGHRA and CDR2 YSYEKL. There are 15 residues in the CDR3. Trimming left V 1 base short and J 4 bases short, with 13 bases between. CDR3 region: CASSQAGLVPETQYF. The CDR3 nucleotides read TGCGCCAGCAGCCAAGCGGGACTCGTACCAGAGACCCAGTACTTC.

This clone was seen a single time. The genes are TRBV18 and TRBJ1-6, with D unresolved. The CDR3 covers 14 residues. The V and J ends lost 3 bases and 5 bases respectively, with 8 bases between them. Germline lookup yields CDR1 KGHSH and CDR2 LQKENI. CDR3 coding DNA: TGTGCCAGCTCACCCTACAGAAATAATTCACCCCTCCACTTT. This gives the protein CASSPYRNNSPLHF.

The chain recombines TRBV4-3 with TRBJ2-1; 7 bases fit TRBD2. Germline V CDR1 and CDR2: LGHNA, YSLEER. J lost 9 bases, V lost 1 base, and 6 bases had no gene match. The CDR3 covers 14 residues. The chain's CDR3 is CASSQARLAFEQFF. In DNA form, the CDR3 reads TGCGCCAGCAGCCAAGCCAGACTAGCATTTGAGCAGTTCTTC.

The CDR3 spells CASSHGGAEQYF. DNA for the CDR3: TGCGCCAGCAGCCATGGAGGGGCCGAGCAGTACTTC. This chain joins TRBV4-1 and TRBJ2-7, with a weak D call TRBD2 (6 bases). CDR3 length: 12 amino acids. V was pared by 3 bases and J by 6 bases, with 9 bases between. Per the germline V gene, CDR1 is MGHRA and CDR2 is YSYEKL.

The rearrangement joins TRBV5-5 to TRBJ2-2; D possibly corresponds to TRBD2 (5 bases). The germline V gene has CDR1 SGHKS and CDR2 YYEKEE (reference sequence). Trimming shortened V by 4 bases and J by 4 bases, and 11 bases separated the two germline ends. This CDR3 has 14 residues. The CDR3 sequence is CASSVWSGTGELFF. The CDR3 DNA follows: TGTGCCAGCAGCGTTTGGAGCGGCACCGGGGAGCTGTTTTTT.

This chain links TRBV7-8 with TRBJ1-2, with 8 nucleotides matching TRBD1. The CDR3 runs 14 residues. CDR1 and CDR2 (germline): SGHVS, FQNEAQ. V gave up 5 bases and J gave up 0 bases; unmatched junction bases: 2. CDR3 region: CASSRTGTNYGYTF. As DNA, the CDR3 is TGTGCCAGCAGCCGGACAGGGACTAACTATGGCTACACCTTC. Combining the CDR3 with reference TRBV7-8 and TRBJ1-2 gives the whole variable domain GAGVSQSPRYKVAKRGQDVALRCDPISGHVSLFWYQQALGQGPEFLTYFQNEAQLDKSGLPSDRFFAERPEGSVSTLKIQRTQQEDSAVYLCASSRTGTNYGYTFGSGTRLTVV.

V usage is TRBV12-3 or TRBV12-4 and J usage is TRBJ1-1; no definite D call. The CDR3 is 12 amino acids. The V end lost 7 bases, the J end lost 6 bases, and 12 bases lay between the germline ends. This CDR3 is CASKAPFSEAFF. In nucleotides, the CDR3 is TGTGCCAGCAAAGCCCCATTCTCTGAAGCTTTCTTT.